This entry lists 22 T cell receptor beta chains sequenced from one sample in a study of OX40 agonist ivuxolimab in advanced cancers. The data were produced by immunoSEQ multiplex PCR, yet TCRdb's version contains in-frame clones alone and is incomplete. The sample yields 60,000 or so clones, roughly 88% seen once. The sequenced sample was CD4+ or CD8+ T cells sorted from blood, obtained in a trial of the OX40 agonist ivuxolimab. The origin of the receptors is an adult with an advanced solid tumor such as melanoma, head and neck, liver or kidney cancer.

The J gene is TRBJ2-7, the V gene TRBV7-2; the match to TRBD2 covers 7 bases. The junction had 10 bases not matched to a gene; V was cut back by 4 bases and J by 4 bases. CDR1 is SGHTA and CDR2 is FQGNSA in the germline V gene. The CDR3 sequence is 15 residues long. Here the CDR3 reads CASSSIWGGEYEQYF. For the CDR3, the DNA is TGTGCCAGCAGCTCCATTTGGGGGGGGGAGTACGAGCAGTACTTC.

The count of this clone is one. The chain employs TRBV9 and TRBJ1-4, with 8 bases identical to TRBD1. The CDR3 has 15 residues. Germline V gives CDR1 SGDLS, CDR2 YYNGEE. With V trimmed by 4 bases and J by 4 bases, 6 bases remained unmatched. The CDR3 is CASSKTGADNEKLFF. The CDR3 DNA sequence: TGTGCCAGCAGCAAGACAGGGGCCGATAATGAAAAACTGTTTTTT. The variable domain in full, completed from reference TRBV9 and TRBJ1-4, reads DSGVTQTPKHLITATGQRVTLRCSPRSGDLSVYWYQQSLDQGLQFLIQYYNGEERAKGNILERFSAQQFPDLHSELNLSSLELGDSALYFCASSKTGADNEKLFFGSGTQLSVL.

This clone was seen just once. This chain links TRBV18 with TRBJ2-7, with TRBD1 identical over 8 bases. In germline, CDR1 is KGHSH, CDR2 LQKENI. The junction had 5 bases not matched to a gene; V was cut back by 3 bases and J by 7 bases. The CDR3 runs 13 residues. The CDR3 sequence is CASSPQGAEEQYF. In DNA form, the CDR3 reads TGTGCCAGCTCACCCCAGGGGGCTGAGGAGCAGTACTTC.

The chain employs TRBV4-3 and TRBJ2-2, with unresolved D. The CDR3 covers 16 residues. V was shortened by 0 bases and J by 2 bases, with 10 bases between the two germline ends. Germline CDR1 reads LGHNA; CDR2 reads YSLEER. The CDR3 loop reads CASSQDRSFNTGELFF. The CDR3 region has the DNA TGCGCCAGCAGCCAAGATCGATCATTTAACACCGGGGAGCTGTTTTTT.

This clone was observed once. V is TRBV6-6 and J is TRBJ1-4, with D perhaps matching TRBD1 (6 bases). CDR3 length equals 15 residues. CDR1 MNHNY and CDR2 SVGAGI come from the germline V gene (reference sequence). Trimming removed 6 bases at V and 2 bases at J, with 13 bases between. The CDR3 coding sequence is TGTGCCAGCAGCACAGGGTTCGGGACTAATGAAAAACTGTTTTTT. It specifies CASSTGFGTNEKLFF.

The DNA for the CDR3 is TGTGCCAGCAGCCCTCAGCGGGGGGCAGATACGCAGTATTTT. Translated: CASSPQRGADTQYF. The V gene is TRBV7-2, the J gene TRBJ2-3, with 9 bases aligning to TRBD2. The CDR3 consists of 14 residues. Germline CDR1 is SGHTA and CDR2 is FQGNSA. With V trimmed by 5 bases and J by 4 bases, 4 bases remained unmatched. The full variable domain, with the rest looked up from reference TRBV7-2 and TRBJ2-3, is GAGVSQSPSNKVTEKGKDVELRCDPISGHTALYWYRQSLGQGLEFLIYFQGNSAPDKSGLPSDRFSAERTGGSVSTLTIQRTQQEDSAVYLCASSPQRGADTQYFGPGTRLTVL.

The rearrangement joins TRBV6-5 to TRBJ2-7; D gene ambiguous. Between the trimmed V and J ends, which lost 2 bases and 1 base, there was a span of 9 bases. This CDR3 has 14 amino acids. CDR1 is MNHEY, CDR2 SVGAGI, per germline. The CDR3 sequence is CASSYNGNSYEQYF. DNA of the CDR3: TGTGCCAGCAGTTACAATGGGAATTCCTACGAGCAGTACTTC.

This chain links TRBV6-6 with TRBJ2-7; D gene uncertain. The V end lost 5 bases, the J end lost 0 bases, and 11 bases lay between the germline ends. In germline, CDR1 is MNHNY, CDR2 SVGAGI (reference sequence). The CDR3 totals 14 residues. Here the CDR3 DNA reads TGTGCCAGCAGTCAGGTCTGGAGCTCCTACGAGCAGTACTTC. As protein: CASSQVWSSYEQYF.

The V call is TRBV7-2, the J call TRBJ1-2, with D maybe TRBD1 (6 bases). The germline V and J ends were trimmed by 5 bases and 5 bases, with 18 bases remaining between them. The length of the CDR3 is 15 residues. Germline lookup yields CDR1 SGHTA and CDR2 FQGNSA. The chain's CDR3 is CASSPTGGGGYGYTF. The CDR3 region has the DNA TGTGCCAGCAGCCCCACGGGGGGCGGAGGATATGGCTACACCTTC.

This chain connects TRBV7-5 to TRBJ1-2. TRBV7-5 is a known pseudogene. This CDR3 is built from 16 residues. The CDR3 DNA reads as TGTGCCAGCAGCCAAGGAGGGGAGGGCCCTCTCTATGGCTACACCTTC. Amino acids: CASSQGGEGPLYGYTF.

The CDR3 DNA reads TGTGCCAGTCAGACAGATAGCAATCAGCCCCAGCATTTT. Protein: CASQTDSNQPQHF. This chain links TRBV6-5 with TRBJ1-5; a weak D match, TRBD1 (5 bases). Germline V CDR1 and CDR2: MNHEY, SVGAGI. The CDR3 covers 13 residues. Trimming took off 9 bases at V and 0 bases at J, with 9 bases between the two ends.

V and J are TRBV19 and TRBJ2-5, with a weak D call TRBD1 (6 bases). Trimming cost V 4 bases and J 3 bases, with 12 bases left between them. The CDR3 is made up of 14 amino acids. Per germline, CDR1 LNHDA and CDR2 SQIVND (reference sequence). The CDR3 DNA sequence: TGTGCCAGTAGTACCCCCGGGACAAAAGAGACCCAGTACTTC. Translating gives CASSTPGTKETQYF.

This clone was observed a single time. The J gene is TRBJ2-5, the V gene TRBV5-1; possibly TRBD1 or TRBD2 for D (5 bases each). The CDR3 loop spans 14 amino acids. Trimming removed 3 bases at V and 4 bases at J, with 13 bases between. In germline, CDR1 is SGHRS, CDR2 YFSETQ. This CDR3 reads CASSSGTSGETQYF. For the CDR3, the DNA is TGCGCCAGCAGCTCCGGGACGAGTGGAGAGACCCAGTACTTC.

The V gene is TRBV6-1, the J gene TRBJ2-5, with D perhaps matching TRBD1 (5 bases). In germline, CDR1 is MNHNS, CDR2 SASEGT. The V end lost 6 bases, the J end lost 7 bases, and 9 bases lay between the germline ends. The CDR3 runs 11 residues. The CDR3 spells CASRGRGTQYF. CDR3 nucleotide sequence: TGTGCCAGCAGGGGGCGCGGGACCCAGTACTTC.

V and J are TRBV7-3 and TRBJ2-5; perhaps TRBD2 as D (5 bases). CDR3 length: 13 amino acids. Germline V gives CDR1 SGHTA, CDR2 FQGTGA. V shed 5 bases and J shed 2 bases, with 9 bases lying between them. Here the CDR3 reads CASSRQRQETQYF. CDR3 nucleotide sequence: TGTGCCAGCAGCCGGCAGCGGCAAGAGACCCAGTACTTC.

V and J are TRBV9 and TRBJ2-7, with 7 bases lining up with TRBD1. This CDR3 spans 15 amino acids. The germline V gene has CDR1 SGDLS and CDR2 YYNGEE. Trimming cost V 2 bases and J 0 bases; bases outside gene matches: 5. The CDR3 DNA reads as TGTGCCAGCAGCGTGACATGGGACAGCTCCTACGAGCAGTACTTC. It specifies CASSVTWDSSYEQYF.

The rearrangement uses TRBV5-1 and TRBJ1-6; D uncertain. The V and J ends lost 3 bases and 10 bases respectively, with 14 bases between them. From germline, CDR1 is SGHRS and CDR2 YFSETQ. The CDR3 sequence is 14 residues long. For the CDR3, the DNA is TGCGCCAGCAGCTCGGGCCCCGGAGAGTCACCCCTCCACTTT. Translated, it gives CASSSGPGESPLHF.

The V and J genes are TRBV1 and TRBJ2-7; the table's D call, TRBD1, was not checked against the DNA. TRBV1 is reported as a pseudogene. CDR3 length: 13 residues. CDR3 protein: CTSSDRVSYEQYF. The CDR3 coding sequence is TGCACCAGCAGCGACAGGGTCTCCTACGAGCAGTACTTC.

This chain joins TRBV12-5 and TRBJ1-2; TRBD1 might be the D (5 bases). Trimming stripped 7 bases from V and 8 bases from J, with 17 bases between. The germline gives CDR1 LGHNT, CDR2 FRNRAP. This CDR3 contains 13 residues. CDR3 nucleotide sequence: TGTGCTAGTGCCTTGGTTGGGACGGGGGGCTACACCTTC. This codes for CASALVGTGGYTF.

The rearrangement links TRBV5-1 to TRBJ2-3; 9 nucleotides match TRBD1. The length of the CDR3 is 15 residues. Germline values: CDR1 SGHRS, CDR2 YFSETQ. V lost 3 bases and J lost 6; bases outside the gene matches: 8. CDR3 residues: CASSWGTGRMDTQYF. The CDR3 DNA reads TGCGCCAGCAGCTGGGGGACAGGGAGGATGGATACGCAGTATTTT.

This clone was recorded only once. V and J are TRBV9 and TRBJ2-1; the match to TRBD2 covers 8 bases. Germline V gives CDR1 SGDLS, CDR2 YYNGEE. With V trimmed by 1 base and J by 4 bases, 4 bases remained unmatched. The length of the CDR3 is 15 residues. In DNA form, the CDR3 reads TGTGCCAGCAGCGTACGATTAGCGGGGTACAATGAGCAGTTCTTC. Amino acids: CASSVRLAGYNEQFF.

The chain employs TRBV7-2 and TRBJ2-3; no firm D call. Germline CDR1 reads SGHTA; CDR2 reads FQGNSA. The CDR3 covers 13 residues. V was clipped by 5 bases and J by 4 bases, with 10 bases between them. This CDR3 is CASSLTTSDTQYF. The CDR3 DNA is TGTGCCAGCAGCCTGACGACCTCAGATACGCAGTATTTT.